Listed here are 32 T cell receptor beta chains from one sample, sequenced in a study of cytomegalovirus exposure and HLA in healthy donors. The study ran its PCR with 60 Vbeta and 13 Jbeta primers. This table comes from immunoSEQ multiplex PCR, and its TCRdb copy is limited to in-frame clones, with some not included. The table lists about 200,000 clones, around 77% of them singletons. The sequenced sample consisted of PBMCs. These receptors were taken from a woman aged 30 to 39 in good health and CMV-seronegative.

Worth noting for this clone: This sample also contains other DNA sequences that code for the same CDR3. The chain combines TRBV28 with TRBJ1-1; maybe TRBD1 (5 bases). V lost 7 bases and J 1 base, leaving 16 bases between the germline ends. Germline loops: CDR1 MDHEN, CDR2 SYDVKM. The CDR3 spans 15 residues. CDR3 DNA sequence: TGTGCCAGCACATGGGGGGAACTACGGAACACTGAAGCTTTCTTT. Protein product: CASTWGELRNTEAFF. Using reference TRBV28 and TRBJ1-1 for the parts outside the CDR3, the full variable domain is DVKVTQSSRYLVKRTGEKVFLECVQDMDHENMFWYRQDPGLGLRLIYFSYDVKMKEKGDIPEGYSVSREKKERFSLILESASTNQTSMYLCASTWGELRNTEAFFGQGTRLTVV.

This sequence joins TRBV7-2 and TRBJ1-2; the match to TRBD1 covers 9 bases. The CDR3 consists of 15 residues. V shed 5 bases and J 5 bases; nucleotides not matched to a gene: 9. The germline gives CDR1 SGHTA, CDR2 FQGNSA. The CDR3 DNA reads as TGTGCCAGCAGCCTCCGGGACAGGGTCCCTTATGGCTACACCTTC. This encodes CASSLRDRVPYGYTF.

The CDR3 loop reads CSVVIQANQPQHF. In nucleotides, the CDR3 is TGCAGCGTTGTCATCCAGGCCAATCAGCCCCAGCATTTT. The rearrangement uses TRBV29-1 and TRBJ1-5; no reliable D call. This CDR3 region has 13 residues. The germline gives CDR1 SQVTM, CDR2 ANQGSEA. V dropped 4 bases and J dropped 3 bases, with 10 bases sitting between them.

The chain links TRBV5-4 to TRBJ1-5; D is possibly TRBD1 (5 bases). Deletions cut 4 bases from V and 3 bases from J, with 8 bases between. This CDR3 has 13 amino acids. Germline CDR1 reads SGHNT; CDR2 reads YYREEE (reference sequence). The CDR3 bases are TGTGCCAGCAGCCCGGACACCAATCAGCCCCAGCATTTT. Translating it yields CASSPDTNQPQHF.

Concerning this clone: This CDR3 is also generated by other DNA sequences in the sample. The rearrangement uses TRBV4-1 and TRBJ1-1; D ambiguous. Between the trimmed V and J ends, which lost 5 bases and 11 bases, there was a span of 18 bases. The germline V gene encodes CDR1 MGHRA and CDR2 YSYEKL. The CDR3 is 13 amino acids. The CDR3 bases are TGCGCCAGCAGCGCCCCCCTCCGGCGGCGCGCTTTCTTT. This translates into CASSAPLRRRAFF.

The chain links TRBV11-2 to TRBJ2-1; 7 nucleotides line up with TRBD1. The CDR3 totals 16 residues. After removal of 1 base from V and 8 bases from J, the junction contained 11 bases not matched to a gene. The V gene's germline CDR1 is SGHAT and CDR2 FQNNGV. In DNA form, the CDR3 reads TGTGCCAGCAGCTTAGGGGACAGCTTTATCACTGATGAGCAGTTCTTC. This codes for CASSLGDSFITDEQFF.

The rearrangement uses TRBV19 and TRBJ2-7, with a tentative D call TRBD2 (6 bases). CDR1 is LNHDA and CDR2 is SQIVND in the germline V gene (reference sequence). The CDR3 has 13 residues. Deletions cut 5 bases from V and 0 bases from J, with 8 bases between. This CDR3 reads CASSWDSSYEQYF. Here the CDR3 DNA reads TGTGCCAGTAGTTGGGACTCCTCCTACGAGCAGTACTTC.

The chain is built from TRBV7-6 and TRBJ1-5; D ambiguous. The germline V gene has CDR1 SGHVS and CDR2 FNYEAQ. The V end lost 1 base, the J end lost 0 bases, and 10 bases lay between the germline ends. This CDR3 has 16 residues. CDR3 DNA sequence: TGTGCCAGCAGCTTAGGGGCTTCCCATAGCAATCAGCCCCAGCATTTT. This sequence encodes CASSLGASHSNQPQHF.

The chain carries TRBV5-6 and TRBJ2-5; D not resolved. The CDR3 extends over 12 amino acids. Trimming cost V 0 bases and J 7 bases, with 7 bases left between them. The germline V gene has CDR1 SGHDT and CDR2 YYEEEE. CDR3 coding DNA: TGTGCCAGCAGCTTGGGATCCGGGACCCAGTACTTC. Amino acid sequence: CASSLGSGTQYF.

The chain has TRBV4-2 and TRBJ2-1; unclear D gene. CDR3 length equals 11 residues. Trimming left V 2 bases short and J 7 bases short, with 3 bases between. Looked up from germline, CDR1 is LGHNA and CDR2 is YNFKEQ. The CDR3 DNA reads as TGTGCCAGCAGCCAACTTAATGAGCAGTTCTTC. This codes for CASSQLNEQFF.

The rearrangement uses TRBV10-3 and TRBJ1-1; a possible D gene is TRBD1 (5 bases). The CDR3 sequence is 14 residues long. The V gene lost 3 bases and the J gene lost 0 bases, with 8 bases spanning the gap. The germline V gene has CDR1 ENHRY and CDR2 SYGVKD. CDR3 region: CAISDNRMNTEAFF. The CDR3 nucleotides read TGTGCCATCAGTGACAACAGGATGAACACTGAAGCTTTCTTT.

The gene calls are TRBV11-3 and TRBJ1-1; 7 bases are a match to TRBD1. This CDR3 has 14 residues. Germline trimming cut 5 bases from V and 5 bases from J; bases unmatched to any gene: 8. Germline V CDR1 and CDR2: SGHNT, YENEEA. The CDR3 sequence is CASSEEGASTEAFF. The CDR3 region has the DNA TGTGCCAGCAGCGAGGAGGGGGCATCGACTGAAGCTTTCTTT. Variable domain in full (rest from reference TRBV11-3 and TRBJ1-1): EAGVVQSPRYKIIEKKQPVAFWCNPISGHNTLYWYLQNLGQGPELLIRYENEEAVDDSQLPKDRFSAERLKGVDSTLKIQPAELGDSAVYLCASSEEGASTEAFFGQGTRLTVV.

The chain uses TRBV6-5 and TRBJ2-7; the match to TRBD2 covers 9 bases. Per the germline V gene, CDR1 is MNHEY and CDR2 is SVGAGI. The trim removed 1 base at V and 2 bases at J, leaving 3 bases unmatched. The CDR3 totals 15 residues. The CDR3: CASSYWAGGPYEQYF. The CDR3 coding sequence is TGTGCCAGCAGTTACTGGGCGGGGGGGCCCTACGAGCAGTACTTC.

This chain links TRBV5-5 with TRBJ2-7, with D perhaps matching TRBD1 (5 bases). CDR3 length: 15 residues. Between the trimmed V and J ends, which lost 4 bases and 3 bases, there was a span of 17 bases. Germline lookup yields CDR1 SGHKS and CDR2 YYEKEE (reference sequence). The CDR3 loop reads CASSQRQYLDYEQYF. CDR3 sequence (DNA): TGTGCCAGCAGCCAAAGACAGTATTTAGACTACGAGCAGTACTTC.

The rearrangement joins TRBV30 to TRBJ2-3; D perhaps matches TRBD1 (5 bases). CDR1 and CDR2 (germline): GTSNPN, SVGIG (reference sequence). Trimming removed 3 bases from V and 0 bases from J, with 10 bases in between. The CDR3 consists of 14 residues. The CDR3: CAWRDTSSTDTQYF. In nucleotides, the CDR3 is TGTGCCTGGAGGGACACCTCGAGCACAGATACGCAGTATTTT.

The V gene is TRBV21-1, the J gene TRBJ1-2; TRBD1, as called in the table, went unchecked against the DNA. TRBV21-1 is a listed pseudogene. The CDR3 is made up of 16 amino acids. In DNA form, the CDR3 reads TGTGCCAGCAGCGCCAGACAGGGCGGAATTAACTATGGCTACACCTTC. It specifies CASSARQGGINYGYTF.

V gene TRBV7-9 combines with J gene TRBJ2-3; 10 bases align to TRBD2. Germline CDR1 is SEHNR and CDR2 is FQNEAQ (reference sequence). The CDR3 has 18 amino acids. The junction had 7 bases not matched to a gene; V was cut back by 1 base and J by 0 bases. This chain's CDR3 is CASSLVAGGRASTDTQYF. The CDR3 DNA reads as TGTGCCAGCAGCTTAGTAGCGGGAGGACGAGCTAGCACAGATACGCAGTATTTT.

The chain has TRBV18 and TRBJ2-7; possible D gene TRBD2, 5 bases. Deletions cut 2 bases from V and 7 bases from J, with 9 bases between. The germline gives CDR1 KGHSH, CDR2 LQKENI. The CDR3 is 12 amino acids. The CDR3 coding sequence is TGTGCCAGCTCACCAGACTCGGGGGAGCAGTACTTC. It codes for CASSPDSGEQYF. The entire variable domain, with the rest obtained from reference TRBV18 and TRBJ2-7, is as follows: NAGVMQNPRHLVRRRGQEARLRCSPMKGHSHVYWYRQLPEEGLKFMVYLQKENIIDESGMPKERFSAEFPKEGPSILRIQQVVRGDSAAYFCASSPDSGEQYFGPGTRLTVT.

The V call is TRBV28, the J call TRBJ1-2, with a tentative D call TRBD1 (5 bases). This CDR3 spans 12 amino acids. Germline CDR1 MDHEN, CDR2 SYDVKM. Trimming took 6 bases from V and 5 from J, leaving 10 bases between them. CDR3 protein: CASSGHVYGYTF. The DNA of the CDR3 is TGTGCCAGCAGCGGACACGTATATGGCTACACCTTC.

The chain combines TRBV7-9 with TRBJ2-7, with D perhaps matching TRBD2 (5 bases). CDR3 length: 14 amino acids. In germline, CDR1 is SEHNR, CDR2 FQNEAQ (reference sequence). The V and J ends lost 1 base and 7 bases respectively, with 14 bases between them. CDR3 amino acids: CASSLVGRGGEQYF. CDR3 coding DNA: TGTGCCAGCAGCTTAGTGGGCAGAGGCGGGGAGCAGTACTTC.

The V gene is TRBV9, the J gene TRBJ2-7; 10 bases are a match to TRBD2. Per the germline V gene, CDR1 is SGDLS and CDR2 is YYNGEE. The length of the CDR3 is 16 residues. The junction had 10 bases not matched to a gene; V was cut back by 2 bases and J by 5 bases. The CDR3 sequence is CASSVGSGRALHEQYF. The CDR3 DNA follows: TGTGCCAGCAGCGTGGGAAGCGGGAGGGCCCTCCACGAGCAGTACTTC.

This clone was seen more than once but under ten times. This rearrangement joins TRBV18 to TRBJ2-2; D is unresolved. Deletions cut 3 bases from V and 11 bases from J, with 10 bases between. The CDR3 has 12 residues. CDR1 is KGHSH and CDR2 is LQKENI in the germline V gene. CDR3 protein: CASSPPRHELFF. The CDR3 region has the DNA TGTGCCAGCTCACCGCCCCGACATGAGCTGTTTTTT.

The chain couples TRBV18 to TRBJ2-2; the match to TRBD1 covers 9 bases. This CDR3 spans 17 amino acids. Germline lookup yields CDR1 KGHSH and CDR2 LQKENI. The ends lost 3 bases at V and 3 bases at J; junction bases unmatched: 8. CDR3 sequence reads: CASSPPGQGWYTGELFF. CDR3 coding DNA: TGTGCCAGCTCACCGCCGGGACAGGGATGGTACACCGGGGAGCTGTTTTTT.

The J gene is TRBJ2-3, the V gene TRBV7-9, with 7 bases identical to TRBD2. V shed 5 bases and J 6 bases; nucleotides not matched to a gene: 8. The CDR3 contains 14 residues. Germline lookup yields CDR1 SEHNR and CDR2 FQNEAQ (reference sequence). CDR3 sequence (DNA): TGTGCCAGCAGCCTTGGTGAGGGAGGGGATACGCAGTATTTT. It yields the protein CASSLGEGGDTQYF.

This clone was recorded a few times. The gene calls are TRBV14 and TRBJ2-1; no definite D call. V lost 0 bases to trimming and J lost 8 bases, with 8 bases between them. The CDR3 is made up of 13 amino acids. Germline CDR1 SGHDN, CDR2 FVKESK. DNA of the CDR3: TGTGCCAGCAGCCAAGATAATTTCCATGAGCAGTTCTTC. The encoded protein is CASSQDNFHEQFF.

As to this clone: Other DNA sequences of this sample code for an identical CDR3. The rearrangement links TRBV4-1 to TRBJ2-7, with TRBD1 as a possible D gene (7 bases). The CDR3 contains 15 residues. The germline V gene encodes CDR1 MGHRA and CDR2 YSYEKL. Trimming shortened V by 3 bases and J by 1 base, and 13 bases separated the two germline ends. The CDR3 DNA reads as TGCGCCAGCAGCCAGGAGGGACAGTTATCCTACGAGCAGTACTTC. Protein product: CASSQEGQLSYEQYF.

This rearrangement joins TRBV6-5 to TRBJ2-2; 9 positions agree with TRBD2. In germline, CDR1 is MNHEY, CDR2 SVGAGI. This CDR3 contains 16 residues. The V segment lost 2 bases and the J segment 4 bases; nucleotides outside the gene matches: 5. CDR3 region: CASSYVTSGPTGELFF. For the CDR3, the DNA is TGTGCCAGCAGTTACGTTACTAGCGGGCCCACCGGGGAGCTGTTTTTT.

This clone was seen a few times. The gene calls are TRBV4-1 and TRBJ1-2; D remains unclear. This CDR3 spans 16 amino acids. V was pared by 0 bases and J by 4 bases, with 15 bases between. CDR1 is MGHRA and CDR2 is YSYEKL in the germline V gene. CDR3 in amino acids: CASSQDRGSSGYGYTF. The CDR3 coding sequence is TGCGCCAGCAGCCAAGATAGAGGGTCGAGCGGCTATGGCTACACCTTC.

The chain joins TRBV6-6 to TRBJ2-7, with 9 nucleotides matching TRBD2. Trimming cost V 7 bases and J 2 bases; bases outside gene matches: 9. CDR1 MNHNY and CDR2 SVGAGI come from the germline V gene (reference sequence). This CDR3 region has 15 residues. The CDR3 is CASTGSGRRPYEQYF. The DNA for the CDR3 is TGTGCCAGCACCGGAAGCGGGAGGCGCCCCTACGAGCAGTACTTC.

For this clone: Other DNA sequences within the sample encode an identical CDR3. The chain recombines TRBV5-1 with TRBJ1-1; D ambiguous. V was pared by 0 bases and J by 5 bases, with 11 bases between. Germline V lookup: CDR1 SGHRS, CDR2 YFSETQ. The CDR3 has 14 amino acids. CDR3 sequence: CASSLDEGGTEAFF. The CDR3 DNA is TGCGCCAGCAGCTTGGACGAGGGAGGGACTGAAGCTTTCTTT. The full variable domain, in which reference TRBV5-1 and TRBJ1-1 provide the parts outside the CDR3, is KAGVTQTPRYLIKTRGQQVTLSCSPISGHRSVSWYQQTPGQGLQFLFEYFSETQRNKGNFPGRFSGRQFSNSRSEMNVSTLELGDSALYLCASSLDEGGTEAFFGQGTRLTVV.

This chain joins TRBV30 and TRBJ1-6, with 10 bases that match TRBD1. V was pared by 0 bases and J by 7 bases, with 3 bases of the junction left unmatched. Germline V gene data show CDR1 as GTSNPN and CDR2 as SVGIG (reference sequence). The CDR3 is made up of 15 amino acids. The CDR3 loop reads CAWSVWGQGNSPLHF. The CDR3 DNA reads TGTGCCTGGAGTGTATGGGGACAGGGGAATTCACCCCTCCACTTT.

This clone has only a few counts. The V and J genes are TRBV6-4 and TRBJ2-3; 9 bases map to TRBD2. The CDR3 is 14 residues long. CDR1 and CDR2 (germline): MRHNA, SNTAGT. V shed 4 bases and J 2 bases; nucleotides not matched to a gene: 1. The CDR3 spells CASSGGGATDTQYF. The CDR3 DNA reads TGTGCCAGCAGTGGCGGGGGGGCCACAGATACGCAGTATTTT.